The 5 T cell receptor beta chains below come from one sample, sequenced in a study of shared clonotypes between healthy human individuals. Clones were read by immunoSEQ multiplex PCR, and TCRdb kept only the in-frame ones, dropping some. The top ten clones hold 0.37% of a sample with 2 million to 2.5 million clones, approximately 90% of them seen once. Sequencing was performed on naive CD4+ T cells from PBMCs. Indicated subset: CD45RA+ positively selected. The receptors stem from a man aged 18 to 35 in good health. Some clones in this sample may be carry-over from other donors' samples.

The chain employs TRBV5-6 and TRBJ1-6, with D perhaps TRBD1 (5 bases). The CDR3 has 16 amino acids. V lost 0 bases, J lost 4 bases, and 11 bases lay in between. CDR1 is SGHDT and CDR2 is YYEEEE in the germline V gene. CDR3 region: CASSLGQPLYNSPLHF. The CDR3 DNA sequence: TGTGCCAGCAGCTTGGGACAGCCGCTATATAATTCACCCCTCCACTTT. Full variable domain (outside the CDR3, taken from reference TRBV5-6 and TRBJ1-6): DAGVTQSPTHLIKTRGQQVTLRCSPKSGHDTVSWYQQALGQGPQFIFQYYEEEERQRGNFPDRFSGHQFPNYSSELNVNALLLGDSALYLCASSLGQPLYNSPLHFGNGTRLTVT.

The chain is built from TRBV6-6 and TRBJ2-6; no clear D gene. This CDR3 contains 16 residues. V lost 0 bases, J lost 4 bases, and 10 bases lay in between. The germline CDR1 and CDR2 sequences are MNHNY and SVGAGI (reference sequence). The CDR3 DNA sequence: TGTGCCAGCAGTTACTCGCCAGCCCGGGGGGCCAACGTCCTGACTTTC. This translates into CASSYSPARGANVLTF.

The rearrangement links TRBV21-1 to TRBJ2-3. TRBV21-1 corresponds to a pseudogene. The CDR3 runs 11 residues. The CDR3 coding sequence is TGTGCCAGCAGCAGGTTTTATAATGAGTATTTT. This encodes CASSRFYNEYF.

The chain has TRBV9 and TRBJ2-3; either TRBD1 or TRBD2 may supply D (5 bases each). The germline V and J ends were trimmed by 4 bases and 5 bases, with 17 bases remaining between them. CDR3 length equals 15 residues. Germline-derived CDR1 and CDR2 are SGDLS and YYNGEE. The CDR3 reads CASSITRLRGDTQYF. Here the CDR3 DNA reads TGTGCCAGCAGCATTACACGGCTGAGGGGAGATACGCAGTATTTT.

Details on this clone: The identical CDR3 is also encoded by other nucleotide sequences in the sample. V is TRBV5-1 and J is TRBJ2-1; D is uncertain. V dropped 0 bases and J dropped 5 bases, with 6 bases sitting between them. This CDR3 has 13 residues. Germline CDR1 SGHRS, CDR2 YFSETQ. Here the CDR3 reads CASSLVQNNEQFF. CDR3 nucleotides: TGCGCCAGCAGCTTGGTCCAAAACAATGAGCAGTTCTTC.